This entry features one T cell receptor (beta chain) sequence. What it recognizes is unknown. The PCR had 60 Vbeta and 13 Jbeta primers. Repertoires were generated with immunoSEQ multiplex PCR, while TCRdb's copy carries only in-frame clones and drops some. The repertoire has around 200,000 clones, approximately 80% of them found once; the top ten carry 0.2% to 0.25%. This entry comes from a study of cytomegalovirus exposure and HLA in healthy donors. General study results and limits: Later analysis found that TCR beta chains associated with HLA were more clonally expanded than other, equally common chains.

Germline V CDR1 and CDR2: LGHNA, YNFKEQ. The V gene end was trimmed by 2 bases and the J gene end by 6 bases; junction bases not matched to a gene: 12. The CDR3 has 17 residues. Sequenced input: PBMCs. The rearrangement joins TRBV4-2 to TRBJ1-1; 10 bases agree with TRBD1. The receptor's source is a girl aged 2 to 10 in good health and CMV-seronegative. DNA for the CDR3: TGTGCCAGCAGCCAAAGACAGGGGGCAAGCGCCGTAGCTGAAGCTTTCTTT. Its translation is CASSQRQGASAVAEAFF.